What follows are 20 T cell receptor beta chains derived from one specimen sequenced in a study of T cell responses to AZD1222 COVID-19 vaccine. Assay: immunoSEQ multiplex PCR; the TCRdb copy retains only in-frame clones and omits some. Here the sample spans about 75,000 clones, around 89% being singletons. The sample was peripheral blood, taken 28 days after the second dose of the MenACWY control vaccine. These receptors all come from an adult who received the MenACWY meningococcal vaccine as a control.

The chain joins TRBV7-8 to TRBJ1-5; 8 bases match TRBD1. V dropped 5 bases and J dropped 6; count of bases not matched to a gene: 6. The CDR3 runs 14 residues. Germline CDR1 and CDR2: SGHVS and FQNEAQ. The CDR3 spells CASSLDRVAQPQHF. CDR3 sequence (DNA): TGTGCCAGCAGCCTGGACAGGGTAGCTCAGCCCCAGCATTTT. Full variable domain (remainder filled in from reference TRBV7-8 and TRBJ1-5): GAGVSQSPRYKVAKRGQDVALRCDPISGHVSLFWYQQALGQGPEFLTYFQNEAQLDKSGLPSDRFFAERPEGSVSTLKIQRTQQEDSAVYLCASSLDRVAQPQHFGDGTRLSIL.

The CDR3 sequence is CASSLSTDTQYF. CDR3 DNA: TGTGCCAGCAGTCTCTCCACAGATACGCAGTATTTT. J is TRBJ2-3 and V is TRBV7-3; unclear D gene. Looked up from germline, CDR1 is SGHTA and CDR2 is FQGTGA. This CDR3 spans 12 amino acids. Trimming left V 6 bases short and J 2 bases short, with 6 bases between.

This clone was picked up a small number of times. The gene calls are TRBV6-5 and TRBJ2-7; D is perhaps TRBD1 (6 bases). Germline lookup yields CDR1 MNHEY and CDR2 SVGAGI. Trimming pared 4 bases from V and 1 base from J, leaving 14 bases between. This CDR3 has 15 amino acids. This chain's CDR3 is CASSSPGQTSYEQYF. In nucleotides, the CDR3 is TGTGCCAGCAGTTCACCCGGACAGACGTCCTACGAGCAGTACTTC.

The V gene is TRBV7-2, the J gene TRBJ2-3, with TRBD1 matching over 7 bases. V lost 10 bases and J lost 2; bases outside the gene matches: 9. This CDR3 is built from 14 residues. Germline-derived CDR1 and CDR2 are SGHTA and FQGNSA. The CDR3 DNA sequence: TGTGCCACCCTAAGGGGGCTTTTCACAGATACGCAGTATTTT. Amino acids: CATLRGLFTDTQYF.

V usage is TRBV29-1 and J usage is TRBJ2-5, with D possibly being TRBD1 (7 bases). Trimming took off 7 bases at V and 4 bases at J, with 25 bases between the two ends. The germline V gene encodes CDR1 SQVTM and CDR2 ANQGSEA. The CDR3 runs to 16 residues. Written as DNA, the CDR3 is TGCAGCGCAAGTTTTGGAGGGGGCGGGAAGGGAGAGACCCAGTACTTC. This encodes CSASFGGGGKGETQYF.

V is TRBV6-4 and J is TRBJ2-1; 12 bases match TRBD2. The CDR3 length is 20 residues. V was clipped by 0 bases and J by 1 base; unmatched bases: 10. CDR1 is MRHNA and CDR2 is SNTAGT in the germline V gene. CDR3 protein: CASSDSTASGGARSYNEQFF. The CDR3 nucleotides are TGTGCCAGCAGTGACTCGACGGCTAGCGGGGGGGCCAGATCCTACAATGAGCAGTTCTTC.

The V call is TRBV6-5, the J call TRBJ2-5, with a weak D call TRBD1 (5 bases). Germline V CDR1 and CDR2: MNHEY, SVGAGI. The CDR3 spans 14 residues. V dropped 6 bases and J dropped 1 base, with 12 bases sitting between them. In DNA form, the CDR3 reads TGTGCCAGCAGCCACCAGGGTGCCCAAGAGACCCAGTACTTC. Encoded protein: CASSHQGAQETQYF.

This clone was found a few times. V usage is TRBV28 and J usage is TRBJ2-7; D remains unclear. Between the trimmed V and J ends, which lost 4 bases and 3 bases, there was a span of 19 bases. Per the germline V gene, CDR1 is MDHEN and CDR2 is SYDVKM. The CDR3 totals 16 residues. The CDR3 protein is CASSSPELQQRYEQYF. The CDR3 coding sequence is TGTGCCAGCAGTTCCCCGGAACTGCAGCAGCGCTACGAGCAGTACTTC.

This clone was detected once. The chain recombines TRBV2 with TRBJ1-2; TRBD1 is a possible D gene (5 bases). The CDR3 is 11 amino acids. Germline V gene data show CDR1 as SNHLY and CDR2 as FYNNEI. Trimming left V 1 base short and J 8 bases short, with 5 bases between. Here the CDR3 reads CASSEGGGYTF. The CDR3 DNA reads as TGTGCCAGCAGTGAAGGGGGCGGCTACACCTTC.

This chain uses TRBV7-9 with TRBJ1-2; no definite D call. V shed 1 base and J shed 5 bases, with 8 bases lying between them. The CDR3 runs to 13 residues. Germline assignment: CDR1 SEHNR and CDR2 FQNEAQ (reference sequence). This CDR3 reads CASSLDGEYGYTF. DNA of the CDR3: TGTGCCAGCAGCTTAGACGGGGAGTATGGCTACACCTTC. The variable domain in full, with the rest retrieved from reference TRBV7-9 and TRBJ1-2, is DTGVSQNPRHKITKRGQNVTFRCDPISEHNRLYWYRQTLGQGPEFLTYFQNEAQLEKSRLLSDRFSAERPKGSFSTLEIQRTEQGDSAMYLCASSLDGEYGYTFGSGTRLTVV.

The chain has TRBV2 and TRBJ1-6; no firm D call. The CDR3 is made up of 14 amino acids. V lost 8 bases, J lost 9 bases, and 17 bases lay in between. The germline V gene has CDR1 SNHLY and CDR2 FYNNEI. The CDR3: CASALVKGISPLHF. The CDR3 DNA is TGTGCCAGCGCCCTCGTGAAAGGGATTTCACCCCTCCACTTT. The entire variable domain, with the rest obtained from reference TRBV2 and TRBJ1-6, is as follows: EPEVTQTPSHQVTQMGQEVILRCVPISNHLYFYWYRQILGQKVEFLVSFYNNEISEKSEIFDDQFSVERPDGSNFTLKIRSTKLEDSAMYFCASALVKGISPLHFGNGTRLTVT.

The chain links TRBV5-1 to TRBJ2-1, with D possibly matching TRBD1 (5 bases). With 0 bases removed from V and 6 bases from J, the gap between germline ends came to 10 bases. CDR3 size: 14 residues. The V gene's germline CDR1 is SGHRS and CDR2 YFSETQ. CDR3 loop: CASSLGSGINEQFF. CDR3 bases: TGCGCCAGCAGCTTGGGGTCAGGGATCAATGAGCAGTTCTTC.

This sequence joins TRBV7-9 and TRBJ2-7; 8 positions agree with TRBD1. This CDR3 comprises 14 residues. Germline loops: CDR1 SEHNR, CDR2 FQNEAQ (reference sequence). V lost 5 bases and J lost 2; bases outside the gene matches: 5. CDR3 amino acids: CASSTGQGPYEQYF. The CDR3 DNA reads TGTGCCAGCAGCACCGGACAGGGCCCCTACGAGCAGTACTTC.

Here the CDR3 DNA reads TGTGCCATCAGTGAGTCGACTCAGGGGCCGGGGGAAAAACTGTTTTTT. Translating it yields CAISESTQGPGEKLFF. The gene calls are TRBV10-3 and TRBJ1-4; perhaps TRBD1 as D (6 bases). Trimming left V 0 bases short and J 8 bases short, with 16 bases between. The V gene's germline CDR1 is ENHRY and CDR2 SYGVKD. This CDR3 region has 16 residues.

The chain uses TRBV12-5 and TRBJ1-2; D call uncertain. The germline V gene encodes CDR1 LGHNT and CDR2 FRNRAP. V was clipped by 0 bases and J by 4 bases, with 15 bases between them. The CDR3 has 16 residues. This chain's CDR3 is CASGLVRAGGIYGYTF. In DNA form, the CDR3 reads TGTGCTAGTGGTTTGGTAAGGGCAGGAGGGATCTATGGCTACACCTTC.

The rearrangement joins TRBV19 to TRBJ1-4; D gene uncertain. CDR1 is LNHDA and CDR2 is SQIVND in the germline V gene (reference sequence). CDR3 length: 15 amino acids. Trimming cost V 2 bases and J 0 bases, with 7 bases left between them. The DNA of the CDR3 is TGTGCCAGTAGTATATCGGAAGCAACTAATGAAAAACTGTTTTTT. As protein: CASSISEATNEKLFF.

The chain links TRBV6-2 or TRBV6-3 to TRBJ2-2, with 10 positions matching TRBD2. Per the germline V gene, CDR1 is MNHEY and CDR2 is SVGEGT. Germline trimming cut 5 bases from V and 2 bases from J; bases unmatched to any gene: 2. The CDR3 has 15 amino acids. The CDR3 sequence: CASSILAGNTGELFF. CDR3 nucleotides: TGTGCCAGCAGTATACTAGCGGGAAACACCGGGGAGCTGTTTTTT.

The V gene is TRBV5-1, the J gene TRBJ2-7, with 9 positions matching TRBD1. The trim removed 4 bases at V and 4 bases at J, leaving 6 bases unmatched. This CDR3 spans 14 amino acids. The germline CDR1 and CDR2 sequences are SGHRS and YFSETQ. The CDR3 region has the DNA TGCGCCAGCAGCCAAGGACAGGGGCCGTACGAGCAGTACTTC. Translating it yields CASSQGQGPYEQYF. Full variable domain (remainder filled in from reference TRBV5-1 and TRBJ2-7): KAGVTQTPRYLIKTRGQQVTLSCSPISGHRSVSWYQQTPGQGLQFLFEYFSETQRNKGNFPGRFSGRQFSNSRSEMNVSTLELGDSALYLCASSQGQGPYEQYFGPGTRLTVT.

V gene TRBV12-3 or TRBV12-4 combines with J gene TRBJ1-5; no clear D gene. The V end lost 3 bases, the J end lost 6 bases, and 3 bases lay between the germline ends. CDR3 length: 11 residues. For the CDR3, the DNA is TGTGCCAGCAGTTTGAGTCAGCCCCAGCATTTT. Translating gives CASSLSQPQHF.

The J gene is TRBJ2-7, the V gene TRBV3-1 (or the pseudogene TRBV3-2), with a possible D match to TRBD1 (5 bases). Trimming stripped 5 bases from V and 4 bases from J, with 18 bases between. Germline V gives CDR1 LGHDT, CDR2 YNNKEL (reference sequence). The CDR3 contains 15 residues. CDR3 coding DNA: TGTGCCAGCAGCGTAGGCGTAGGCAGGGCTTACGAGCAGTACTTC. This gives the protein CASSVGVGRAYEQYF.